This T cell receptor beta chain was captured in a study of blood T cell repertoires in COVID-19. Study in general: Some COVID-19 samples were acute and others convalescent; all came from the United States, Italy and Spain. PBMCs, B-cell-depleted T cells, or T cells provided the cDNA or gDNA that made up the material.

In the original workflow: Reference gene primers were amplified, and this amplification served to estimate nucleated cell counts. Libraries were prepared by immunoSEQ multiplex PCR; TCRdb keeps only in-frame clonotypes and omits some of them. Clone size and the V and J calls come from that table; the DNA yielded D and trimming. The sample gives 300,000 or so clones, around four fifths of which show up once; around 4% is in the top ten. V lost 3 bases and J 1 base, leaving 12 bases between the germline ends. The CDR3 is 15 amino acids. Germline CDR1 and CDR2: KGHSH and LQKENI. The TCR sequence derives from a woman in her forties or fifties with active or convalescent COVID-19. The chain uses TRBV18 and TRBJ1-2; possible D gene TRBD1, 5 bases. Sequencing was performed on peripheral blood. CDR3 DNA: TGTGCCAGCTCACCCCAGGGTGGTGGTAACTATGGCTACACCTTC. Translating it yields CASSPQGGGNYGYTF.